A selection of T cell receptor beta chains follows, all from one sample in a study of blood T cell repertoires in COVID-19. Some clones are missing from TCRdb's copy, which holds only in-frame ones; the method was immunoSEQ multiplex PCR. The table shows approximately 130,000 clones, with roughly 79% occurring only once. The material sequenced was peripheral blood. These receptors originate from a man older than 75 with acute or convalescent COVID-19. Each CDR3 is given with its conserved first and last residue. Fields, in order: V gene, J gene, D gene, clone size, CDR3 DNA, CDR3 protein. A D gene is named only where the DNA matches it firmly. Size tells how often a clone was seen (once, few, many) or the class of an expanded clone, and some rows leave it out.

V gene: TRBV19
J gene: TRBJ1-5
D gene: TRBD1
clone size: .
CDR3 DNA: TGTGCCAGTACCAGGGACAGGGGACAGCCCCAGCATTTT
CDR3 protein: CASTRDRGQPQHF

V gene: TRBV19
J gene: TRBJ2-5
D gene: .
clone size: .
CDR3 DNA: TGTGCCAGTAGTATCGGAGGGTTGTACCAAGAGACCCAGTACTTC
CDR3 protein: CASSIGGLYQETQYF

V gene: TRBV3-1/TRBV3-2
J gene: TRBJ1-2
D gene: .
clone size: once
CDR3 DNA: TGTGCCAGCAGCCAAGATAGATCCGGGACTGAGTATGGCTACACCTTC
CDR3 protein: CASSQDRSGTEYGYTF

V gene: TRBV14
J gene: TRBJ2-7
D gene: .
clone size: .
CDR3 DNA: TGTGCCAGCAGCCAAGATCGTTACGAGCAGTACTTC
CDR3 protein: CASSQDRYEQYF

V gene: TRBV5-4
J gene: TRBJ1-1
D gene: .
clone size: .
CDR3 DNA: TGTGCCAGCAGCACCGGAGAGGGGAACACTGAAGCTTTCTTT
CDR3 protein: CASSTGEGNTEAFF

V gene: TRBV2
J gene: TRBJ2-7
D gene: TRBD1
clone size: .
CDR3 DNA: TGTGTCACCGGTACCGGGACAGGGGGAACCTACGAGCAGTACTTC
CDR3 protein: CVTGTGTGGTYEQYF

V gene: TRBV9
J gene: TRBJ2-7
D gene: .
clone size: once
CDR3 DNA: TGTGCCAGCAGCCGCGAGACAGACCCGTCCTACGAGCAGTACTTC
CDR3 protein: CASSRETDPSYEQYF

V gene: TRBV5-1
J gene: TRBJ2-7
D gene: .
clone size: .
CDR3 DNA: TGCGCCAGCAGCTTGGCTCCCAGATCTGATAACTACGAGCAGTACTTC
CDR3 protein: CASSLAPRSDNYEQYF

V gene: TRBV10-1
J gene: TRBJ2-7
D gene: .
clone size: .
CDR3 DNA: TGCGCCAGCATAAGGACAGCCTGCTACGAGCAGTACTTC
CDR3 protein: CASIRTACYEQYF

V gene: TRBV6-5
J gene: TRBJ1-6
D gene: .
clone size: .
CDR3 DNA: TGTGCCAGCAGTTTTGAAAACAGGAGAACCTCACCCCTCCACTTT
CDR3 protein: CASSFENRRTSPLHF

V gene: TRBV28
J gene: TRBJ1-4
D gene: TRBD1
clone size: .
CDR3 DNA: TGTGCCAGCAGTCCCTGGGACAGGGGAGGGGAAAAACTGTTTTTT
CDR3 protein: CASSPWDRGGEKLFF

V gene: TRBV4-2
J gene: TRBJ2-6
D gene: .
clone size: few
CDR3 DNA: TGTGCCAGCGGAGCAGGGGAAGTTTCTGGGGCCAACGTCCTGACTTTC
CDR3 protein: CASGAGEVSGANVLTF

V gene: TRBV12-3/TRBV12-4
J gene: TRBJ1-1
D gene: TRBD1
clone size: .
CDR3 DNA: TGTGCCAGTCGGGAGACAGGGGACGCTGAAGCTTTCTTT
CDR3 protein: CASRETGDAEAFF

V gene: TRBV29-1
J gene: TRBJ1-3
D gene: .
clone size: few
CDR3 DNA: TGCAGCGTTGGAGCAGGGGAGGGAAACACCATATATTTT
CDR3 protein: CSVGAGEGNTIYF

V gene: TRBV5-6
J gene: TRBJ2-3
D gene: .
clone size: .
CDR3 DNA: TGTGCCAGCAGCCCTCATCTTTCTAGCATTGAGTGGACAGATACGCAGTATTTT
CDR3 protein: CASSPHLSSIEWTDTQYF

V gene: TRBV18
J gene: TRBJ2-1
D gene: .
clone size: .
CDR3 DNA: TGTGCCAGCTCACCCTCTAATGAGCAGTTCTTC
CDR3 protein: CASSPSNEQFF

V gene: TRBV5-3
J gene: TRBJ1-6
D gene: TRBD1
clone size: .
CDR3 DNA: TGTGCCAGAAGCTTGGGTGGGACAGATAATTCACCCCTCCACTTT
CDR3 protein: CARSLGGTDNSPLHF

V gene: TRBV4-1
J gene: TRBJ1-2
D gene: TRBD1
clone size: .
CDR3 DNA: TGCGCCAGCAGCCAAACGGGACAGGTACCTTCCCGGTATGGCTACACCTTC
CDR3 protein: CASSQTGQVPSRYGYTF